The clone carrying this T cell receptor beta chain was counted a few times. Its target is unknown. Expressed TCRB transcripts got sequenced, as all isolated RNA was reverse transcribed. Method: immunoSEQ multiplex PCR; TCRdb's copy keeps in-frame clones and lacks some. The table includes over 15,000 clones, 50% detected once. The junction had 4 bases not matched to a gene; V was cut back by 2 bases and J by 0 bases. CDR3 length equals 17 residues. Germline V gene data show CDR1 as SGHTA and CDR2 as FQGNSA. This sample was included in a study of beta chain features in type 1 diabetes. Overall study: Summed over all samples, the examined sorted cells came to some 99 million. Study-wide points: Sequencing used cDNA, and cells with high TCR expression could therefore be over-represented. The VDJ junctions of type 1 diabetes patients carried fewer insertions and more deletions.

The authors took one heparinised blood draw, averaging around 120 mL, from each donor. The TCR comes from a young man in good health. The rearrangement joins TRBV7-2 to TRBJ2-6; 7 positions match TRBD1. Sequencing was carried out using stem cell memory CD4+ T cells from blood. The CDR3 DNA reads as TGTGCCAGCAGCTTACGGACAGGTCACTCTGGGGCCAACGTCCTGACTTTC. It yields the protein CASSLRTGHSGANVLTF. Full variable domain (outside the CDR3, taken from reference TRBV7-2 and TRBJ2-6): GAGVSQSPSNKVTEKGKDVELRCDPISGHTALYWYRQSLGQGLEFLIYFQGNSAPDKSGLPSDRFSAERTGGSVSTLTIQRTQQEDSAVYLCASSLRTGHSGANVLTFGAGSRLTVL.